The 25 T cell receptor beta chains listed next were all sequenced from one sample in a study of cytomegalovirus exposure and HLA in healthy donors. The PCR had 60 Vbeta and 13 Jbeta primers. Profiled with immunoSEQ multiplex PCR; TCRdb holds only in-frame clones, not every one. Among over 20,000 clones listed, about two thirds were seen once. Input material: PBMCs. Receptors originate from a woman aged 50 to 60 in good health and CMV-seronegative.

The chain has TRBV6-1 and TRBJ2-2, with TRBD1 matching over 10 bases. The CDR3 length is 14 residues. Germline V CDR1 and CDR2: MNHNS, SASEGT. J gave up 6 bases and V 6 bases, and 4 bases lay outside the gene matches. The DNA for the CDR3 is TGTGCCAGCAGGGCCGGGACAGGGGCCGGGGAGCTGTTTTTT. It specifies CASRAGTGAGELFF.

Here the CDR3 reads CASSLGQGINEKLFF. The CDR3 region has the DNA TGTGCCAGCAGCTTGGGACAGGGGATTAATGAAAAACTGTTTTTT. This rearrangement joins TRBV7-6 to TRBJ1-4; 10 bases align to TRBD1. Germline trimming cut 3 bases from V and 4 bases from J; bases unmatched to any gene: 2. CDR1 and CDR2 from the germline V gene are SGHVS and FNYEAQ. The CDR3 is 15 amino acids.

The genes are TRBV6-1 and TRBJ1-5, with 11 nucleotides matching TRBD1. The CDR3 extends over 17 amino acids. J lost 2 bases, V lost 4 bases, and 7 bases had no gene match. Germline assignment: CDR1 MNHNS and CDR2 SASEGT. The CDR3 coding sequence is TGTGCCAGCAGTGGCAGCGGGACAGGGGGAGGCAATCAGCCCCAGCATTTT. It codes for CASSGSGTGGGNQPQHF.

This rearrangement joins TRBV6-5 to TRBJ2-3; a weak D match, TRBD2 (6 bases). The CDR3 runs to 15 residues. Trimming stripped 5 bases from V and 1 base from J, with 13 bases between. Per germline, CDR1 MNHEY and CDR2 SVGAGI. CDR3 sequence (DNA): TGTGCCAGCAGTCGAAGACTAGTCCGCACAGATACGCAGTATTTT. Protein: CASSRRLVRTDTQYF.

The chain combines TRBV7-6 with TRBJ2-5; TRBD2 matches at 7 bases. The CDR3 runs 14 residues. Germline values: CDR1 SGHVS, CDR2 FNYEAQ. The V segment lost 8 bases and the J segment 2 bases; nucleotides outside the gene matches: 8. CDR3 amino acids: CASAPGGLQETQYF. In nucleotides, the CDR3 is TGTGCCAGCGCCCCGGGGGGACTACAAGAGACCCAGTACTTC. Together with reference TRBV7-6 and TRBJ2-5, the CDR3 gives the full variable domain: GAGVSQSPRYKVTKRGQDVALRCDPISGHVSLYWYRQALGQGPEFLTYFNYEAQQDKSGLPNDRFSAERPEGSISTLTIQRTEQRDSAMYRCASAPGGLQETQYFGPGTRLLVL.

The genes are TRBV18 and TRBJ1-5; 7 bases are shared with TRBD1. The CDR3 loop spans 14 amino acids. V lost 4 bases, J lost 3 bases, and 3 bases stayed unmatched. Germline V CDR1 and CDR2: KGHSH, LQKENI. This chain's CDR3 is CASSQGQTNQPQHF. CDR3 bases: TGTGCCAGCTCACAGGGACAGACCAATCAGCCCCAGCATTTT.

This rearrangement joins TRBV18 to TRBJ1-5; D might be TRBD1 (6 bases). Trimming stripped 3 bases from V and 4 bases from J, with 10 bases between. CDR3 length equals 14 residues. The germline V gene encodes CDR1 KGHSH and CDR2 LQKENI. CDR3 in amino acids: CASSPQTGNQPQHF. The CDR3 DNA sequence: TGTGCCAGCTCACCCCAGACAGGAAATCAGCCCCAGCATTTT.

This clone was picked up one time. The CDR3 DNA sequence: TGTGCCAGTAGTACCCCCGGGGGGAACTATGGCTACACCTTC. It codes for CASSTPGGNYGYTF. V and J are TRBV19 and TRBJ1-2, with D tentatively TRBD1 (5 bases). CDR3 length: 14 residues. V lost 4 bases and J 2 bases, leaving 11 bases between the germline ends. Germline lookup yields CDR1 LNHDA and CDR2 SQIVND (reference sequence).

The V call is TRBV6-5, the J call TRBJ1-6, with 11 nucleotides matching TRBD1. CDR1 is MNHEY and CDR2 is SVGAGI in the germline V gene. V shed 5 bases, J shed 7 bases, and the junction held 4 bases outside the gene matches. The CDR3 runs 15 residues. CDR3 sequence: CASSVGTGGNSPLHF. CDR3 DNA sequence: TGTGCCAGCAGTGTCGGGACAGGGGGGAATTCACCCCTCCACTTT.

The chain employs TRBV2 and TRBJ1-1, with D maybe TRBD1 (5 bases). The CDR3 is 14 amino acids. Germline V gene lookup returns CDR1 SNHLY and CDR2 FYNNEI. V lost 6 bases to trimming and J lost 1 base, with 12 bases between them. The CDR3 nucleotides are TGTGCCAGCAGCGTCGGGGGAGGGAACACTGAAGCTTTCTTT. It codes for CASSVGGGNTEAFF.

J is TRBJ1-1 and V is TRBV4-2, with a weak D call TRBD1 (5 bases). The ends were cut back, 6 bases at V and 1 base at J, with 15 bases in the middle. Germline V gene data show CDR1 as LGHNA and CDR2 as YNFKEQ. This CDR3 is 15 amino acids long. The CDR3 DNA reads TGTGCCAGCAGTCCCCGTTTAGGGGAGAACACTGAAGCTTTCTTT. Translation gives CASSPRLGENTEAFF.

The chain uses TRBV7-2 and TRBJ2-5; D might be TRBD2 (5 bases). This CDR3 has 14 amino acids. The V and J ends lost 5 bases and 1 base respectively, with 11 bases between them. CDR1 is SGHTA and CDR2 is FQGNSA in the germline V gene. The CDR3 loop is CASSPRSGQETQYF. DNA of the CDR3: TGTGCCAGCAGCCCCCGGAGCGGCCAAGAGACCCAGTACTTC.

The chain carries TRBV15 and TRBJ2-1; D remains ambiguous. V lost 0 bases and J lost 15, with 12 bases in between. CDR3 length equals 12 residues. The germline CDR1 and CDR2 sequences are LNHNV and YYDKDF (reference sequence). CDR3 nucleotides: TGTGCCACCAGCAGAGATCGAAGAGGATGGTTCTTC. It is translated as CATSRDRRGWFF.

The chain couples TRBV27 to TRBJ2-7; no clear D gene. This CDR3 region has 11 residues. V was pared by 7 bases and J by 0 bases, with 4 bases between. Germline V CDR1 and CDR2: MNHEY, SMNVEV (reference sequence). The CDR3 bases are TGTGCCAGCAAGAGCTCCTACGAGCAGTACTTC. The encoded protein is CASKSSYEQYF.

This clone was seen a few times. This chain links TRBV29-1 with TRBJ1-1, with D perhaps matching TRBD1 (5 bases). Germline values: CDR1 SQVTM, CDR2 ANQGSEA. CDR3 length: 13 amino acids. Trimming removed 7 bases from V and 9 bases from J, with 21 bases in between. CDR3 region: CSAQIGGELKAFF. CDR3 in DNA: TGCAGCGCACAAATTGGGGGGGAACTAAAAGCTTTCTTT.

The J gene is TRBJ2-3, the V gene TRBV6-5; TRBD1 is a possible D gene (6 bases). The CDR3 sequence is 12 residues long. Germline CDR1 and CDR2: MNHEY and SVGAGI. With 5 bases removed from V and 6 bases from J, the gap between germline ends came to 9 bases. The CDR3 bases are TGTGCCAGCAGTACAGGGCAGGATACGCAGTATTTT. Translating it yields CASSTGQDTQYF.

The chain joins TRBV29-1 to TRBJ1-1; tentatively, D is TRBD1 (6 bases). CDR3 length equals 13 residues. V lost 7 bases, J lost 4 bases, and 16 bases lay in between. Germline CDR1 and CDR2: SQVTM and ANQGSEA. CDR3 DNA: TGCAGCGCCACCGGGGGGCTCGTCACTGAAGCTTTCTTT. Its protein is CSATGGLVTEAFF.

There are a few counts of this clone. The chain recombines TRBV2 with TRBJ1-2; 9 bases match TRBD1. The CDR3 length is 13 residues. Looked up from germline, CDR1 is SNHLY and CDR2 is FYNNEI. Germline trimming cut 6 bases from V and 4 bases from J; bases unmatched to any gene: 3. The CDR3 region has the DNA TGTGCCAGCAGACCGGGACAGGGCTATGGCTACACCTTC. This encodes CASRPGQGYGYTF.

The count of this clone is one. This chain uses TRBV18 with TRBJ2-1; 7 positions agree with TRBD1. Germline CDR1 is KGHSH and CDR2 is LQKENI. Trimming at V came to 5 bases and at J to 5 bases, leaving 3 bases not matched to a gene. This CDR3 has 13 residues. CDR3 in amino acids: CASSGQVNNEQFF. In DNA form, the CDR3 reads TGTGCCAGCTCAGGACAGGTTAACAATGAGCAGTTCTTC. Using reference TRBV18 and TRBJ2-1 for the parts outside the CDR3, the full variable domain is NAGVMQNPRHLVRRRGQEARLRCSPMKGHSHVYWYRQLPEEGLKFMVYLQKENIIDESGMPKERFSAEFPKEGPSILRIQQVVRGDSAAYFCASSGQVNNEQFFGPGTRLTVL.

This rearrangement joins TRBV28 to TRBJ1-5; D gene unclear. The CDR3 has 12 amino acids. From germline, CDR1 is MDHEN and CDR2 SYDVKM. V was trimmed by 8 bases and J by 1 base, leaving 6 bases between them. CDR3: CASGSSNQPQHF. Here the CDR3 DNA reads TGTGCCAGCGGCTCGAGCAATCAGCCCCAGCATTTT.

The J gene is TRBJ1-1, the V gene TRBV5-6, with unresolved D. CDR3 length equals 13 residues. V lost 0 bases and J 1 base, leaving 4 bases between the germline ends. Germline assignment: CDR1 SGHDT and CDR2 YYEEEE. CDR3 protein: CASSLGPNTEAFF. The CDR3 region has the DNA TGTGCCAGCAGCTTGGGGCCGAACACTGAAGCTTTCTTT.

The chain recombines TRBV10-2 with TRBJ1-5; D is unclear. This CDR3 has 12 residues. CDR1 is WSHSY, CDR2 SAAADI, per germline. Trimming took 3 bases from V and 3 from J, leaving 3 bases between them. The CDR3 region has the DNA TGCGCCAGCAGTGACCACAATCAGCCCCAGCATTTT. Translating gives CASSDHNQPQHF.

The chain carries TRBV29-1 and TRBJ1-2; TRBD1 might be the D (6 bases). Germline CDR1 SQVTM, CDR2 ANQGSEA. CDR3 size: 14 residues. Trimming took 1 base from V and 6 from J, leaving 15 bases between them. In DNA form, the CDR3 reads TGCAGCGTTGAAGTGGCGGGGGCGCAGAATGGCTACACCTTC. Residues: CSVEVAGAQNGYTF.

This clone was counted between two and nine times. The chain has TRBV5-1 and TRBJ1-2; D gene unclear. The length of the CDR3 is 13 residues. Trimming shortened V by 0 bases and J by 4 bases, and 7 bases separated the two germline ends. Germline V gives CDR1 SGHRS, CDR2 YFSETQ. CDR3 loop: CASSLDSTYGYTF. The DNA of the CDR3 is TGCGCCAGCAGCTTGGACAGCACCTATGGCTACACCTTC.

The V gene is TRBV6-5, the J gene TRBJ1-5, with 7 bases lining up with TRBD1. The CDR3 is 13 residues long. Germline CDR1 MNHEY, CDR2 SVGAGI. The junction had 7 bases not matched to a gene; V was cut back by 6 bases and J by 8 bases. CDR3 protein: CASSIDRDKPQHF. CDR3 sequence (DNA): TGTGCCAGCAGCATCGACAGGGACAAGCCCCAGCATTTT.